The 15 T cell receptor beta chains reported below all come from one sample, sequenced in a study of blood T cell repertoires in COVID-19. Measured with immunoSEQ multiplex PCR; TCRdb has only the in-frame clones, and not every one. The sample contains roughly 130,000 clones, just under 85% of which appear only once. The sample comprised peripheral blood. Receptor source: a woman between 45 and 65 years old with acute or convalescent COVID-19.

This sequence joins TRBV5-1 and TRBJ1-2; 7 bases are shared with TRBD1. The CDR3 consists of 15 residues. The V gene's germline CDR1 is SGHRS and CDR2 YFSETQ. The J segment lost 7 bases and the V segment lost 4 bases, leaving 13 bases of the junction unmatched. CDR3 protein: CASSPTPSDRVGYTF. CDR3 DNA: TGCGCCAGCAGCCCAACCCCGAGCGACAGGGTTGGCTACACCTTC.

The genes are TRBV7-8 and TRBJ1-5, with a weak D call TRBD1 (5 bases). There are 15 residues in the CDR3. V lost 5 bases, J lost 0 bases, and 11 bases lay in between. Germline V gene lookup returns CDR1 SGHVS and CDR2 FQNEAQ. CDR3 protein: CASSLDSYSNQPQHF. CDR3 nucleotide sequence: TGTGCCAGCAGCCTCGACAGCTATAGCAATCAGCCCCAGCATTTT.

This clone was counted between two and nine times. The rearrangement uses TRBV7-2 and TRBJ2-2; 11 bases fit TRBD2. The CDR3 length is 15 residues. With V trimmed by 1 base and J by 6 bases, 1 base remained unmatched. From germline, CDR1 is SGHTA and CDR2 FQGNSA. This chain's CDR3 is CASSLVAGGSGELFF. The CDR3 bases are TGTGCCAGCAGCTTAGTAGCGGGGGGGTCCGGGGAGCTGTTTTTT.

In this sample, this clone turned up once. The CDR3 spells CASSRGTGRGWEQYF. As DNA, the CDR3 is TGTGCCAGCAGCCGTGGGACAGGAAGGGGGTGGGAGCAGTACTTC. The rearrangement uses TRBV14 and TRBJ2-7, with 8 bases identical to TRBD1. The CDR3 has 15 amino acids. The V gene end was trimmed by 4 bases and the J gene end by 7 bases; junction bases not matched to a gene: 12. Germline V gene sequence: CDR1 SGHDN, CDR2 FVKESK.

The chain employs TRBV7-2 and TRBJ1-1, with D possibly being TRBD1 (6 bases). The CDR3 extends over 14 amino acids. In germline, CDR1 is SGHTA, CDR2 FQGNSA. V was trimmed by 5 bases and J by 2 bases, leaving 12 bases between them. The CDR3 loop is CASSEDRINTEAFF. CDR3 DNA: TGTGCCAGCAGCGAAGACAGGATAAACACTGAAGCTTTCTTT.

DNA of the CDR3: TGTGCCAGCAGCGCTGGACAGAACACTGAAGCTTTCTTT. Residues: CASSAGQNTEAFF. The chain couples TRBV7-7 to TRBJ1-1; TRBD1 might be the D (5 bases). Trimming stripped 5 bases from V and 1 base from J, with 8 bases between. This CDR3 has 13 residues. Per the germline V gene, CDR1 is SSHAT and CDR2 is FNYEAQ (reference sequence). The full variable domain, with the rest looked up from reference TRBV7-7 and TRBJ1-1, is GAGVSQSPRYKVTKRGQDVTLRCDPISSHATLYWYQQALGQGPEFLTYFNYEAQPDKSGLPSDRFSAERPEGSISTLTIQRTEQRDSAMYRCASSAGQNTEAFFGQGTRLTVV.

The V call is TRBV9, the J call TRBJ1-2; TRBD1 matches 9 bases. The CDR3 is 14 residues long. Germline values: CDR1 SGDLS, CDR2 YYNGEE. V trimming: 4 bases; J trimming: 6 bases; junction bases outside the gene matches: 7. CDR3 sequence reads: CASSSETGGHGYTF. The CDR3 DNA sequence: TGTGCCAGCAGCTCGGAGACAGGGGGGCATGGCTACACCTTC.

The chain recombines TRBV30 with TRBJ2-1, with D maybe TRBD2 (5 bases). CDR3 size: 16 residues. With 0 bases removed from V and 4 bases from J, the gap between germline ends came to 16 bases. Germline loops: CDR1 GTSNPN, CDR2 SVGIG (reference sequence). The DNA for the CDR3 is TGTGCCTGGAGTGTATGGCTTAGCGTAGGATACAATGAGCAGTTCTTC. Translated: CAWSVWLSVGYNEQFF.

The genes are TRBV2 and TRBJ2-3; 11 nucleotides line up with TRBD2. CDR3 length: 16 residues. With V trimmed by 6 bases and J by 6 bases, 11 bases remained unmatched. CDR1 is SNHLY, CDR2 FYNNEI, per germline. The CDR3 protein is CASRATSGVIIDTQYF. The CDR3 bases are TGTGCCAGCAGGGCGACTAGCGGGGTAATCATCGATACGCAGTATTTT.

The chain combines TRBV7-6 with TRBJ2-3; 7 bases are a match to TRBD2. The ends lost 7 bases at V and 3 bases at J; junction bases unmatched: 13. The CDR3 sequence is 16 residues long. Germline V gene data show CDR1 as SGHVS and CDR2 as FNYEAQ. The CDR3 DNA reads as TGTGCCAGCACCTCCCAAATGGGCGGGGGTACAGATACGCAGTATTTT. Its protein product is CASTSQMGGGTDTQYF. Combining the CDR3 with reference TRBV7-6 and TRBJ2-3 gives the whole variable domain GAGVSQSPRYKVTKRGQDVALRCDPISGHVSLYWYRQALGQGPEFLTYFNYEAQQDKSGLPNDRFSAERPEGSISTLTIQRTEQRDSAMYRCASTSQMGGGTDTQYFGPGTRLTVL.

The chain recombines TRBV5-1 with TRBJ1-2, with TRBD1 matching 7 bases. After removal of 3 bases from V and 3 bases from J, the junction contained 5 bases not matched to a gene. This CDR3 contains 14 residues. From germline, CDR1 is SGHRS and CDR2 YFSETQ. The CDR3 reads CASSYRGLDYGYTF. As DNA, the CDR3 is TGCGCCAGCAGCTACAGGGGTTTGGACTATGGCTACACCTTC.

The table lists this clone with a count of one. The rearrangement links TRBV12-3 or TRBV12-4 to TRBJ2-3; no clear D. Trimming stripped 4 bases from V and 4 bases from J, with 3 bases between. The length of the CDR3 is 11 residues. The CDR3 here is CASSSSDTQYF. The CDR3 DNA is TGTGCCAGCAGTTCTTCAGATACGCAGTATTTT.

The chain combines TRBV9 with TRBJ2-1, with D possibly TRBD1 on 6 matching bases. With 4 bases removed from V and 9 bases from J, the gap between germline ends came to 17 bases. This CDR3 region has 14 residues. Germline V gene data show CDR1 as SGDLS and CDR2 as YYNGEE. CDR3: CASSPPGLGGEQFF. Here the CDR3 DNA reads TGTGCCAGCAGCCCTCCGGGCCTAGGGGGTGAGCAGTTCTTC.

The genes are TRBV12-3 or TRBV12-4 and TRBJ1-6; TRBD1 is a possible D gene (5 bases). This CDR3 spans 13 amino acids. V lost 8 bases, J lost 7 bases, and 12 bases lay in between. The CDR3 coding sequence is TGTGCCAGCTCACTGGGGGGGAATTCACCCCTCCACTTT. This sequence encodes CASSLGGNSPLHF.

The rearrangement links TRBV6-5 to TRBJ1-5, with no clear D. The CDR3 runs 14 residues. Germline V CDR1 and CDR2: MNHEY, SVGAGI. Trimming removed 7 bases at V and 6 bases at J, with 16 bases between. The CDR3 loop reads CASTGTGSGQPQHF. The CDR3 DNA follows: TGTGCCAGCACCGGTACGGGGAGTGGTCAGCCCCAGCATTTT.